This T cell receptor beta chain was obtained from a study of cytomegalovirus exposure and HLA in healthy donors. The PCR made use of 60 Vbeta and 13 Jbeta primers. Sequencing used immunoSEQ multiplex PCR; TCRdb keeps in-frame clones, though not all of them. The sample gives 200,000 or so clones, over 65% of which show up once; about 1.2% is in the top ten. The CDR3 runs to 13 residues. Looked up from germline, CDR1 is SGHTA and CDR2 is FQGTGA. Trimming left V 5 bases short and J 1 base short, with 8 bases between. On this clone itself: Other DNA sequences in the sample encode the same CDR3.

The chain has TRBV7-3 and TRBJ1-1, with D perhaps TRBD1 (5 bases). The origin of this receptor is a human donor in good health. The sequenced material came from PBMCs. CDR3 bases: TGTGCCAGCAGCCTCGGACAGAACACTGAAGCTTTCTTT. Amino acid sequence: CASSLGQNTEAFF.